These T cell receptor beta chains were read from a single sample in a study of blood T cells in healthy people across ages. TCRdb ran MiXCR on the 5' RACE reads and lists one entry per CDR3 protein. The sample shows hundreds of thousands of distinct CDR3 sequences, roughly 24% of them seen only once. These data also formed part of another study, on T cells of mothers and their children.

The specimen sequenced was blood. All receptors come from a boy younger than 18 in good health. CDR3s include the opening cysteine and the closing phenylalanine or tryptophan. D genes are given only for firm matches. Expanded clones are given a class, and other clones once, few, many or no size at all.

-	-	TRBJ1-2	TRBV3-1	CASSQRDRLNYGYTF	TGTGCCAGCAGCCAGAGGGACCGACTCAACTATGGCTACACCTTC
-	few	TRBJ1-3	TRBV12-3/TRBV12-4	CASSWGVTGNTIYF	TGTGCCAGCAGTTGGGGGGTTACAGGAAACACCATATATTTT
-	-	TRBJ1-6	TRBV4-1	CASSQVLGLEDSPLHF	TGCGCCAGCAGCCAAGTCCTCGGCCTGGAGGATTCACCCCTCCACTTT
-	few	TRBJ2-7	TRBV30	CAWRGTEAREYF	TGTGCCTGGAGGGGGACCGAGGCCAGGGAGTACTTC
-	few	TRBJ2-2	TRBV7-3	CASSRNGVGTGELFF	TGTGCCAGCAGCAGGAACGGGGTAGGGACCGGGGAGCTGTTTTTT
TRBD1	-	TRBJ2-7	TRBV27	CASSSTPTGVHEQYF	TGTGCCAGCAGTTCAACCCCGACAGGGGTTCACGAGCAGTACTTC
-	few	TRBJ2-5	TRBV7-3	CASSLIPGLQETQYF	TGTGCCAGCAGCTTAATCCCGGGACTTCAAGAGACCCAGTACTTC
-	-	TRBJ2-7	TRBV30	CALEGSGPHYEQYF	TGTGCCTTGGAGGGATCCGGGCCTCACTACGAGCAGTACTTC
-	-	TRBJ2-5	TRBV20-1	CSALSYQETQYF	TGCAGTGCCCTGTCCTACCAAGAGACCCAGTACTTC
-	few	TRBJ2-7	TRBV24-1	CATSDFYEQYF	TGTGCCACCAGTGATTTCTACGAGCAGTACTTC
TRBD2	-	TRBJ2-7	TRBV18	CDSSLGLAPREEQYF	TGTGACAGCTCACTGGGACTAGCGCCTCGTGAGGAGCAGTACTTC
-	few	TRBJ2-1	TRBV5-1	CASSPVPNNEQFF	TGCGCCAGCAGCCCGGTCCCGAACAATGAGCAGTTCTTC
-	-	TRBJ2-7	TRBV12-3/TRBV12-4	CASSLAEDIWRTETYEQYF	TGTGCCAGCAGTTTAGCAGAAGATATTTGGAGGACGGAGACCTACGAGCAGTACTTC